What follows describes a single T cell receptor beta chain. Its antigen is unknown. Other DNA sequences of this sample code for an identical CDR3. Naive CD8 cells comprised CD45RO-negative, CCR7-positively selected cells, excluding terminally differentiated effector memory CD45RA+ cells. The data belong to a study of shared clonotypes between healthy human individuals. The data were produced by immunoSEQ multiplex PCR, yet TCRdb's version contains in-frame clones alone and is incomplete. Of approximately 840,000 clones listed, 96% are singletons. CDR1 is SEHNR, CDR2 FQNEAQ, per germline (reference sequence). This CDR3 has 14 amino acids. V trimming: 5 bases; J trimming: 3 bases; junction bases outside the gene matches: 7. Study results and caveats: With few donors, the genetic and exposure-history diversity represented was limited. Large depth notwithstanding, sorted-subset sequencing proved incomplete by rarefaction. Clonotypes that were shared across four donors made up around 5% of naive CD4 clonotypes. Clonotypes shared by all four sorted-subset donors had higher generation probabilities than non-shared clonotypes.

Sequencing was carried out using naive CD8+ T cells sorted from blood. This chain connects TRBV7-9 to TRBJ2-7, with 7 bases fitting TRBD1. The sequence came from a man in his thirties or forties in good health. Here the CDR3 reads CASSPDRDDYEQYF. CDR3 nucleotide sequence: TGTGCCAGCAGCCCCGACAGGGACGACTACGAGCAGTACTTC.